These 27 T cell receptor beta chains were sequenced from one sample in a study of cytomegalovirus exposure and HLA in healthy donors. This PCR relied on a set of 60 Vbeta primers and 13 Jbeta primers. Sequencing used immunoSEQ multiplex PCR; TCRdb keeps in-frame clones, though not all of them. In the table there are 150,000 or so clones, roughly 74% of which are singletons. The source material was PBMCs. These receptors originate from a man aged 18 to 30 in good health and CMV-seropositive.

V is TRBV19 and J is TRBJ1-4; 7 bases align to TRBD1. The CDR3 is made up of 15 amino acids. With 8 bases clipped from V and 8 bases from J, the junction kept 14 bases outside the gene matches. CDR1 LNHDA and CDR2 SQIVND come from the germline V gene (reference sequence). The CDR3, as DNA: TGTGCCAGTCGCTCACCAGGGGGTAGGGGAGAAAAACTGTTTTTT. Translated, it gives CASRSPGGRGEKLFF.

This CDR3 is CASSLGPGDNGYTF. In DNA, the CDR3 is TGCGCCAGCAGCTTGGGGCCAGGGGATAATGGCTACACCTTC. This sequence joins TRBV5-1 and TRBJ1-2, with D perhaps TRBD1 (6 bases). The V gene lost 0 bases and the J gene lost 6 bases, with 12 bases spanning the gap. The CDR3 extends over 14 amino acids. Per the germline V gene, CDR1 is SGHRS and CDR2 is YFSETQ.

The chain joins TRBV30 to TRBJ2-3, with TRBD2 matching over 7 bases. The trim removed 0 bases at V and 4 bases at J, leaving 7 bases unmatched. Germline-derived CDR1 and CDR2 are GTSNPN and SVGIG (reference sequence). The CDR3 covers 15 residues. As DNA, the CDR3 is TGTGCCTGGAGTGTACGTTGGGGGAGGGCAGATACGCAGTATTTT. Protein: CAWSVRWGRADTQYF.

This clone was observed a handful of times. The chain combines TRBV9 with TRBJ1-6; no reliable D call. Trimming pared 6 bases from V and 4 bases from J, leaving 11 bases between. This CDR3 contains 14 residues. CDR1 and CDR2 (germline): SGDLS, YYNGEE. The CDR3 loop is CASTEAAYNSPLHF. The CDR3 nucleotides read TGTGCCAGCACCGAGGCGGCTTATAATTCACCCCTCCACTTT.

This clone was observed a handful of times. The chain has TRBV7-2 and TRBJ1-2, with 7 bases aligning to TRBD1. This CDR3 has 16 residues. Germline trimming cut 2 bases from V and 6 bases from J; bases unmatched to any gene: 12. The germline V gene has CDR1 SGHTA and CDR2 FQGNSA. The CDR3 reads CASSLHPNRGRDGYTF. The CDR3 coding sequence is TGTGCCAGCAGCTTACACCCCAACAGGGGCCGAGATGGCTACACCTTC.

Of note for this clone: One end of the junction does not line up with germline, which may come from a read error. V and J are TRBV7-9 and TRBJ2-7; D is unclear. The length of the CDR3 is 12 residues. Germline V gene data show CDR1 as SEHNR and CDR2 as FQNEAQ (reference sequence). CDR3 region: CSSSLIYSEQYF. In nucleotides, the CDR3 is TGTTCCAGCAGCTTAATTTATAGCGAGCAGTACTTC.

V and J are TRBV19 and TRBJ2-5; 12 nucleotides match TRBD2. V lost 5 bases to trimming and J lost 5 bases; unmatched junction nucleotides: 6. Germline-derived CDR1 and CDR2 are LNHDA and SQIVND (reference sequence). This CDR3 has 15 amino acids. CDR3 sequence (DNA): TGTGCCAGTAGTTGGACTAGCGGGAACGGGGAGACCCAGTACTTC. Translation: CASSWTSGNGETQYF.

The rearrangement links TRBV2 to TRBJ2-7; TRBD1 is a possible D gene (6 bases). Germline V gene sequence: CDR1 SNHLY, CDR2 FYNNEI. This CDR3 is 12 amino acids long. Trimming pared 7 bases from V and 2 bases from J, leaving 9 bases between. The CDR3 loop is CASTRTAYEQYF. CDR3 coding DNA: TGTGCCAGCACCAGGACAGCCTACGAGCAGTACTTC.

The CDR3 sequence is CASRIRTSGKGEQFF. In DNA, the CDR3 is TGTGCCAGCAGGATCCGGACTAGCGGGAAAGGAGAGCAGTTCTTC. The chain is built from TRBV5-8 and TRBJ2-1; 12 bases are a match to TRBD2. CDR3 length: 15 amino acids. From germline, CDR1 is SGHTS and CDR2 YDEGEE. J gave up 10 bases and V 5 bases, and 10 bases lay outside the gene matches.

The J gene is TRBJ1-4, the V gene TRBV7-9, with D unresolved. CDR1 and CDR2 (germline): SEHNR, FQNEAQ (reference sequence). V dropped 1 base and J dropped 6 bases, with 9 bases sitting between them. CDR3 length: 14 residues. The CDR3 region has the DNA TGTGCCAGCAGCTTAGAACGGGGATATGAAAAACTGTTTTTT. It codes for CASSLERGYEKLFF.

The count of this clone is one. The CDR3 region has the DNA TGTGCCAGCAGTGGAACTGTGGCAGATACGCAGTATTTT. Amino acids: CASSGTVADTQYF. This chain connects TRBV25-1 to TRBJ2-3; D is ambiguous. V was shortened by 4 bases and J by 4 bases, with 9 bases between the two germline ends. Germline-derived CDR1 and CDR2 are MGHDK and SYGVNS. The CDR3 runs to 13 residues.

V usage is TRBV28 and J usage is TRBJ2-1; TRBD1 is a possible D gene (5 bases). Trimming removed 8 bases from V and 10 bases from J, with 15 bases in between. The V gene's germline CDR1 is MDHEN and CDR2 SYDVKM. The CDR3 runs 12 residues. The CDR3: CASSASWGEQFF. The CDR3 DNA is TGTGCCAGCTCGGCTAGTTGGGGCGAGCAGTTCTTC.

This clone occurred a few times. The chain uses TRBV15 and TRBJ1-6, with D possibly being TRBD1 (6 bases). Per germline, CDR1 LNHNV and CDR2 YYDKDF (reference sequence). The CDR3 is made up of 15 amino acids. V was shortened by 8 bases and J by 7 bases, with 18 bases between the two germline ends. This chain's CDR3 is CATGKGGTTNSPLHF. DNA for the CDR3: TGTGCCACCGGGAAGGGGGGGACTACCAATTCACCCCTCCACTTT.

The J gene is TRBJ1-2, the V gene TRBV29-1, with a tentative D call TRBD1 (6 bases). The CDR3 consists of 15 residues. V lost 4 bases to trimming and J lost 3 bases, with 18 bases between them. The germline CDR1 and CDR2 sequences are SQVTM and ANQGSEA. The CDR3 sequence: CSVGTASKGDYGYTF. The CDR3 nucleotides are TGCAGCGTTGGGACAGCAAGTAAGGGGGACTATGGCTACACCTTC.

The rearrangement joins TRBV7-8 to TRBJ2-7; D possibly corresponds to TRBD1 (6 bases). The V and J ends lost 5 bases and 0 bases respectively, with 20 bases between them. CDR1 and CDR2 (germline): SGHVS, FQNEAQ. The CDR3 consists of 17 residues. In DNA, the CDR3 is TGTGCCAGCAGCCGCCCCCGGGACAAGGGTATCTCCTACGAGCAGTACTTC. Residues: CASSRPRDKGISYEQYF.

Only one count was recorded for this clone. The chain carries TRBV28 and TRBJ1-2; D is ambiguous. Trimming took 3 bases from V and 4 from J, leaving 9 bases between them. CDR1 is MDHEN, CDR2 SYDVKM, per germline. The CDR3 is 13 amino acids. The CDR3 reads CASSFSGPYGYTF. The CDR3 DNA reads TGTGCCAGCAGTTTTTCAGGCCCCTATGGCTACACCTTC.

The chain is built from TRBV28 and TRBJ2-3, with D possibly matching TRBD2 (5 bases). CDR3 length equals 12 residues. V was clipped by 6 bases and J by 9 bases, with 13 bases between them. CDR1 MDHEN and CDR2 SYDVKM come from the germline V gene. The CDR3 DNA sequence: TGTGCCAGCAGCCAGAAGAGGAGGACGCAGTATTTT. Encoded protein: CASSQKRRTQYF.

V gene TRBV7-8 combines with J gene TRBJ2-7, with a tentative D call TRBD1 (6 bases). CDR1 is SGHVS and CDR2 is FQNEAQ in the germline V gene. The V gene lost 1 base and the J gene lost 2 bases, with 18 bases spanning the gap. The CDR3 covers 17 residues. The CDR3 DNA reads TGTGCCAGCAGCTTAGTTAGGCAGACAGGCCATGCCTACGAGCAGTACTTC. Residues: CASSLVRQTGHAYEQYF. Combining the CDR3 with reference TRBV7-8 and TRBJ2-7 gives the whole variable domain GAGVSQSPRYKVAKRGQDVALRCDPISGHVSLFWYQQALGQGPEFLTYFQNEAQLDKSGLPSDRFFAERPEGSVSTLKIQRTQQEDSAVYLCASSLVRQTGHAYEQYFGPGTRLTVT.

The chain links TRBV5-6 to TRBJ2-7; 7 bases agree with TRBD1. Germline trimming cut 0 bases from V and 0 bases from J; bases unmatched to any gene: 3. Germline V gene lookup returns CDR1 SGHDT and CDR2 YYEEEE. The CDR3 sequence is 15 residues long. CDR3 DNA: TGTGCCAGCAGCTTGGGACAGGGAATCTCCTACGAGCAGTACTTC. It is translated as CASSLGQGISYEQYF.

V and J are TRBV7-9 and TRBJ1-4; the D gene is possibly TRBD1 (5 bases). The CDR3 contains 15 residues. Germline V gives CDR1 SEHNR, CDR2 FQNEAQ (reference sequence). The germline V and J ends were trimmed by 6 bases and 2 bases, with 13 bases remaining between them. DNA for the CDR3: TGTGCCAGCAGAAGGGGCTACATGACTAATGAAAAACTGTTTTTT. Its protein is CASRRGYMTNEKLFF.

This chain uses TRBV5-1 with TRBJ1-3; TRBD1 aligns across 10 bases. The length of the CDR3 is 17 residues. Trimming took 4 bases from V and 6 from J; bases not matched to a gene: 13. Germline loops: CDR1 SGHRS, CDR2 YFSETQ. This chain's CDR3 is CASSPGTGVYSENTIYF. CDR3 nucleotide sequence: TGCGCCAGCAGCCCCGGGACAGGGGTTTATAGTGAAAACACCATATATTTT.

The rearrangement uses TRBV19 and TRBJ2-1; the match to TRBD2 covers 9 bases. Germline V CDR1 and CDR2: LNHDA, SQIVND (reference sequence). The V gene end was trimmed by 8 bases and the J gene end by 7 bases; junction bases not matched to a gene: 12. This CDR3 is 15 amino acids long. In nucleotides, the CDR3 is TGTGCCAGTCAAATTAGCGGGAGTCCATATAATGAGCAGTTCTTC. It yields the protein CASQISGSPYNEQFF.

This chain uses TRBV28 with TRBJ2-4; 8 bases are shared with TRBD2. The CDR3 covers 16 residues. Trimming took 7 bases from V and 5 from J; bases not matched to a gene: 13. Per the germline V gene, CDR1 is MDHEN and CDR2 is SYDVKM. This CDR3 reads CASTGGERENENIQYF. In DNA, the CDR3 is TGTGCCAGCACCGGGGGCGAGCGGGAGAATGAAAACATTCAGTACTTC.

The chain links TRBV28 to TRBJ2-5; TRBD2 matches 13 bases. The CDR3 is made up of 20 amino acids. The trim removed 2 bases at V and 5 bases at J, leaving 17 bases unmatched. Germline V CDR1 and CDR2: MDHEN, SYDVKM. The CDR3 region is CASSLPLKALAGGAEETQYF. The CDR3 DNA follows: TGTGCCAGCAGTTTACCCCTCAAAGCACTAGCGGGGGGGGCGGAGGAGACCCAGTACTTC.

This clone showed up just once. The genes are TRBV5-1 and TRBJ2-5, with a tentative D call TRBD2 (6 bases). With the DNA end fitting TRBJ2-7 better, the J assignment may be wrong. The CDR3 has 15 residues. The germline V gene encodes CDR1 SGHRS and CDR2 YFSETQ. The CDR3 reads CASSLGDAAGYEQYF. For the CDR3, the DNA is TGCGCCAGCAGCTTGGGGGACGCGGCGGGGTACGAGCAGTACTTC.

This clone was seen only a few times. This rearrangement joins TRBV18 to TRBJ1-1; TRBD1 matches 7 bases. CDR3 length: 14 amino acids. Unmatched junction bases numbered 4, after V lost 4 bases and J lost 2 bases. Germline CDR1 is KGHSH and CDR2 is LQKENI. As DNA, the CDR3 is TGTGCCAGCTCACACCGGGACAGCAACACTGAAGCTTTCTTT. Translation: CASSHRDSNTEAFF.

The J gene is TRBJ1-2, the V gene TRBV12-2; the table gives TRBD1 as D, unverified against the DNA. TRBV12-2 is a pseudogene. This CDR3 is 16 amino acids long. CDR3 region: CASLESRTKRDYGYTF. The CDR3 DNA reads as TGTGCAAGTCTAGAGTCGAGGACAAAAAGGGACTATGGCTACACCTTC.